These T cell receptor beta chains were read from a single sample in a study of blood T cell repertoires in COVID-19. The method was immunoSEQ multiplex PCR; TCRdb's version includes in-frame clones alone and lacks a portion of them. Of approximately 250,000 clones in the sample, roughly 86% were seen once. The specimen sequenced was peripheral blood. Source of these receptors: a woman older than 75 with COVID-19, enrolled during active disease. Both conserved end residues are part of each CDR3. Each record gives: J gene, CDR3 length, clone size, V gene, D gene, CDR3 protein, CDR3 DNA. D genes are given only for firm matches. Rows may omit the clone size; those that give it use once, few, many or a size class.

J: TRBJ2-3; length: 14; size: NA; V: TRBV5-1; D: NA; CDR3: CASSLLGRTDTQYF; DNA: TGCGCCAGCAGCTTGCTAGGTCGGACAGATACGCAGTATTTT
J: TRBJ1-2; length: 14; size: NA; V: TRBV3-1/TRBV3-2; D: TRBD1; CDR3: CASSRNSGGYGYTF; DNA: TGTGCCAGCAGCCGGAACTCAGGGGGCTATGGCTACACCTTC
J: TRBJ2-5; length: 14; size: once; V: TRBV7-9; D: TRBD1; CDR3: CASSPGQGRETQYF; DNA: TGTGCCAGCAGCCCCGGACAGGGTCGGGAGACCCAGTACTTC
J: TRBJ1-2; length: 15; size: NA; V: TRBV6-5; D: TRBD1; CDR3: CASTGTGQGGYGYTF; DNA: TGTGCCAGCACCGGAACAGGACAGGGAGGCTATGGCTACACCTTC
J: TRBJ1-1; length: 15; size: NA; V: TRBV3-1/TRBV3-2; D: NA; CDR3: CASSQGGGDLAEAFF; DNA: TGTGCCAGCAGCCAAGGCGGGGGAGATCTGGCTGAAGCTTTCTTT
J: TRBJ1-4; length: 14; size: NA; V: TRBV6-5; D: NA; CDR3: CASRPGQDREKLFF; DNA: TGTGCCAGCAGACCGGGTCAAGATAGGGAAAAACTGTTTTTT
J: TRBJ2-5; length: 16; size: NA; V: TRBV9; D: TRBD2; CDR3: CASSVDSGGTQETQYF; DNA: TGTGCCAGCAGCGTAGATAGCGGGGGGACCCAAGAGACCCAGTACTTC
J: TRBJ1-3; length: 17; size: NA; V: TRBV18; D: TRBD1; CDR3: CASTPTGQGGSGNTIYF; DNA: TGTGCCAGCACGCCGACCGGACAGGGTGGATCTGGAAACACCATATATTTT
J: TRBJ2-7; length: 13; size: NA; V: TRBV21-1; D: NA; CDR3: CASSRKHRNEQYF; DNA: TGTGCCAGCAGCCGAAAACACAGGAACGAGCAGTACTTC
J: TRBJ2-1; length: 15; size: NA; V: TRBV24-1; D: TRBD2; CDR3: CATSESGLADNEQFF; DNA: TGTGCCACCAGTGAGTCGGGACTAGCGGACAATGAGCAGTTCTTC
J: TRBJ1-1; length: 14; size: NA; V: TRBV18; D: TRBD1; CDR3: CASSKTGVNTEAFF; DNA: TGTGCCAGCTCGAAGACAGGGGTGAACACTGAAGCTTTCTTT
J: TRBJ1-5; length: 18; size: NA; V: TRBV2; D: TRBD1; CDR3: CASAGGQGALNSNQPQHF; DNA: TGTGCCAGCGCCGGGGGGCAGGGGGCTCTTAATAGCAATCAGCCCCAGCATTTT
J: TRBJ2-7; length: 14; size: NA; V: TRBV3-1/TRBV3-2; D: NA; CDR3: CASSQGPAHYEQYF; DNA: TGTGCCAGCAGCCAGGGCCCAGCCCACTACGAGCAGTACTTC
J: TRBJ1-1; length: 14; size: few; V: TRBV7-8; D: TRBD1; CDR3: CASSTRQGGTEAFF; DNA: TGTGCCAGCAGCACCCGACAGGGCGGGACTGAAGCTTTCTTT
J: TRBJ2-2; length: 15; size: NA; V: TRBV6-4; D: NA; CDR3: CASRPGPGGTGELFF; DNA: TGTGCCAGCAGGCCCGGGCCCGGAGGGACCGGGGAGCTGTTTTTT
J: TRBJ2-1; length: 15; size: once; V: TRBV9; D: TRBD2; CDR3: CASSVGLADGNEQFF; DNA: TGTGCCAGCAGCGTAGGACTAGCGGACGGAAATGAGCAGTTCTTC
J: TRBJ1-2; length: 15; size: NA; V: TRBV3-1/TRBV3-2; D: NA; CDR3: CASSQVGDLSYGYTF; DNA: TGTGCCAGCAGCCAAGTCGGGGATCTTTCCTATGGCTACACCTTC
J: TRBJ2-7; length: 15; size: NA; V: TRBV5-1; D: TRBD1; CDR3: CASSPPGTGVSEQYF; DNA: TGCGCCAGCAGCCCCCCCGGGACAGGGGTCTCCGAGCAGTACTTC
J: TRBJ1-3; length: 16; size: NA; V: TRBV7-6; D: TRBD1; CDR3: CASSLARQGSGNTIYF; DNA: TGTGCCAGCAGCTTAGCAAGACAGGGCTCTGGAAACACCATATATTTT
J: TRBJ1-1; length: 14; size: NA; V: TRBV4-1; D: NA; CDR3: CASSSFTGNTEAFF; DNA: TGCGCCAGCAGCTCGTTTACGGGGAACACTGAAGCTTTCTTT
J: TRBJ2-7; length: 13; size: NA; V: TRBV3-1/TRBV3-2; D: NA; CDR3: CASSQGDSREVYF; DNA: TGTGCCAGCAGCCAAGGGGACAGCAGGGAGGTGTACTTC
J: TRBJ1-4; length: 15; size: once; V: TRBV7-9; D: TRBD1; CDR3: CASSSDRAVNEKLFF; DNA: TGTGCCAGCAGCTCGGACAGGGCGGTAAATGAAAAACTGTTTTTT
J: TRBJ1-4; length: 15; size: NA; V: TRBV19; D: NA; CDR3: CASSPPGVGHEKLFF; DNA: TGTGCCAGTAGTCCCCCGGGGGTTGGGCATGAAAAACTGTTTTTT
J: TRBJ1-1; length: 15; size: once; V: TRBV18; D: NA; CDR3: CASSPSDNPHTEAFF; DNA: TGTGCCAGCTCACCGTCGGACAATCCCCATACTGAAGCTTTCTTT
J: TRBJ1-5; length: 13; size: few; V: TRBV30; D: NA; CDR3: CAWKKTGHEPQHF; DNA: TGTGCCTGGAAAAAGACAGGACATGAGCCCCAGCATTTT
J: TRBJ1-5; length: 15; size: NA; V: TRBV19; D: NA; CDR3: CASNLLAGSNQPQHF; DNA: TGTGCCAGTAATCTTCTGGCGGGGAGCAATCAGCCCCAGCATTTT
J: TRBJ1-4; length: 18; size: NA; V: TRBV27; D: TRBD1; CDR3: CASSLKWTGRSTNEKLFF; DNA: TGTGCCAGCAGTTTAAAGTGGACAGGGCGATCAACTAATGAAAAACTGTTTTTT